This TCR beta chain was identified in a study of blood T cell repertoires in COVID-19. TCRdb keeps only in-frame clones here, not all; method: immunoSEQ multiplex PCR. The sample carries 200,000 to 250,000 clones, more than 75% recorded once. Trimming shortened V by 6 bases and J by 7 bases, and 12 bases separated the two germline ends. The CDR3 covers 12 residues. From germline, CDR1 is LNHDA and CDR2 SQIVND (reference sequence). V gene TRBV19 combines with J gene TRBJ1-2; perhaps TRBD1 as D (5 bases). This clonotype was obtained from a woman in her 40s with acute COVID-19. Sequenced sample: PBMCs or T cells enriched from blood (not recorded which). Here the CDR3 reads CASRAGIGGYTF. In DNA form, the CDR3 reads TGTGCCAGTAGGGCAGGGATTGGTGGCTACACCTTC.